This TCR beta chain was sequenced during a study of identical twins. General study findings and limits: Low generation probability was overrepresented in out-of-frame alpha sequences shared by twins. Beta out-of-frame sequences showed weaker excess twin sharing.

One entry per CDR3 protein, called by TCRdb with MiXCR from the 5' RACE reads. This sample has hundreds of thousands of distinct CDR3 sequences, with 7.5% found just once. Details on this clonotype: Its matching antigen is unknown.

The data also belong to a second study, concerning yellow fever vaccine responses in identical twins.

Material for sequencing was CD8+ T cells sorted from blood. The receptor's source is a woman aged 18 to 35 in good health.

The CDR3 coding sequence is TGCAGTGCTAGAGCGAGTCAGGGGGCCGCCTACGAGCAGTACTTC. Translated, it gives CSARASQGAAYEQYF. The chain recombines TRBV20-1 with TRBJ2-7; the match to TRBD1 covers 8 bases. The CDR3 length is 15 residues. Trimming cost V 1 base and J 2 bases; bases outside gene matches: 7. The germline gives CDR1 DFQATT, CDR2 SNEGSKA (reference sequence).